Listed below are T cell receptor beta chains from one sample, sequenced in a study of control samples from healthy donors and cancer patients. Some clones are missing from TCRdb's copy, which holds only in-frame ones; the method was immunoSEQ multiplex PCR. This sample has roughly 100,000 clones, with approximately 86% found just once. Sequenced sample: blood. The receptors were sampled from a woman in her forties or fifties in good health. Both conserved end residues are part of each CDR3. Each record gives: D gene, V gene, clone size, J gene, CDR3 DNA, CDR3 protein. A D gene is named only where the DNA matches it firmly. For some rows the clone size is stated as once, few or many, or as a class when expanded; others skip it.

D: TRBD1; V: TRBV18; size: -; J: TRBJ2-7; DNA: TGTGCCAGCTCACCCCCGGGACAGGGTATTTACGAGCAGTACTTC; CDR3: CASSPPGQGIYEQYF
D: -; V: TRBV19; size: -; J: TRBJ1-1; DNA: TGTGCCAGTAGCCTGGGGTTAACTGAAGCTTTCTTT; CDR3: CASSLGLTEAFF
D: -; V: TRBV7-8; size: -; J: TRBJ2-1; DNA: TGTGCCAGCAGCTTAGTTCGGGGCTCGGTCCGCAATGAGCAGTTCTTC; CDR3: CASSLVRGSVRNEQFF
D: -; V: TRBV5-1; size: once; J: TRBJ2-3; DNA: TGCGCCAGCAGCTTGGAAAACTGGGATGGGTCAGATACGCAGTATTTT; CDR3: CASSLENWDGSDTQYF
D: TRBD1; V: TRBV7-2; size: -; J: TRBJ2-7; DNA: TGTGCCAGCTCTCCTGACAGGGGCTCCTACGAGCAGTACTTC; CDR3: CASSPDRGSYEQYF
D: TRBD1; V: TRBV5-6; size: few; J: TRBJ1-2; DNA: TGTGCCAGCAGCTTAGGACAGGCAAAACAGTATGGCTACACCTTC; CDR3: CASSLGQAKQYGYTF
D: TRBD2; V: TRBV19; size: -; J: TRBJ2-1; DNA: TGTGCCAGTACTGACGGGAGGGCCACAGGGACCTACAATGAGCAGTTCTTC; CDR3: CASTDGRATGTYNEQFF
D: TRBD1; V: TRBV6-5; size: -; J: TRBJ1-2; DNA: TGTGCCAGCAGTTCTGGCGGAAGGACAGGCGGCTACACCTTC; CDR3: CASSSGGRTGGYTF
D: -; V: TRBV9; size: -; J: TRBJ2-7; DNA: TGTGCCAGCAGCCCCGGGGGGCTGGGGGTCGGTACCTACGAGCAGTACTTC; CDR3: CASSPGGLGVGTYEQYF
D: -; V: TRBV29-1; size: -; J: TRBJ1-1; DNA: TGCAGCGTGGCCGGGTGGGTGAACACTGAAGCTTTCTTT; CDR3: CSVAGWVNTEAFF
D: -; V: TRBV7-9; size: -; J: TRBJ2-7; DNA: TGTGCCAGCAGCTTAGAGAGGTCCTACGAGCAGTACTTC; CDR3: CASSLERSYEQYF
D: TRBD2; V: TRBV7-3; size: once; J: TRBJ2-3; DNA: TGTGCCAGCTCGCCGGGACTAGCGACAGATACGCAGTATTTT; CDR3: CASSPGLATDTQYF
D: -; V: TRBV6-2/TRBV6-3; size: -; J: TRBJ1-6; DNA: TGTGCCAGCAGCACCGGAAACTCACCCCTCCACTTT; CDR3: CASSTGNSPLHF
D: -; V: TRBV10-3; size: once; J: TRBJ1-2; DNA: TGTGCCATCAGTGAGTGGGCAGGACTAGAGGCTAACTATGGCTACACCTTC; CDR3: CAISEWAGLEANYGYTF
D: -; V: TRBV5-8; size: once; J: TRBJ1-1; DNA: TGTGCCAGCAGAAGGGGCCCGGCGGGCACTGAAGCTTTCTTT; CDR3: CASRRGPAGTEAFF
D: TRBD1; V: TRBV2; size: once; J: TRBJ2-5; DNA: TGTGCCAGCAGTGCGGACAGGTCTCGGGTAGAGACCCAGTACTTC; CDR3: CASSADRSRVETQYF
D: -; V: TRBV10-3; size: -; J: TRBJ1-5; DNA: TGTGCCATCAGTGAGTGGCAGGGAAGCAATCAGCCCCAGCATTTT; CDR3: CAISEWQGSNQPQHF
D: -; V: TRBV5-4; size: few; J: TRBJ1-5; DNA: TGTGCCAGCAGCTTATTGGGTCAGCCCCAGCATTTT; CDR3: CASSLLGQPQHF
D: TRBD1; V: TRBV29-1; size: few; J: TRBJ2-7; DNA: TGCAGCGTTGAAAAGCGACAGGGGTTTGCCGAGCAGTACTTC; CDR3: CSVEKRQGFAEQYF
D: -; V: TRBV11-2; size: -; J: TRBJ2-7; DNA: TGTGCCAGCAGCCAGCTCGCCCACTCCCCCCCCGAGCAGTACTTC; CDR3: CASSQLAHSPPEQYF